This T cell receptor beta chain stems from a study of CD8+ T cells in alopecia areata. CDR1 and CDR2 from the germline V gene are GTSNPN and SVGIG (reference sequence). With 1 base clipped from V and 9 bases from J, the junction kept 3 bases outside the gene matches. This CDR3 is built from 13 residues. Following extraction, RNA underwent reverse transcription to cDNA, which served as the sequencing template. Generated by immunoSEQ multiplex PCR, the TCRdb table keeps only in-frame clones and is missing some. The sample includes around 270,000 clones, roughly 50% seen only once; the top ten take under 2%. Treatment meaning: oral pan-JAK inhibitor, 5-10 mg twice daily.

The sequencing used CD4+ T cells sorted from blood, collected at week 24, from a patient treated with tofacitinib. The receptor was isolated from a human donor with alopecia areata. This chain connects TRBV30 to TRBJ1-6, with 7 bases lining up with TRBD1. CDR3 sequence: CAWSGGQFSPLHF. CDR3 bases: TGTGCCTGGAGTGGGGGACAGTTTTCACCCCTCCACTTT.